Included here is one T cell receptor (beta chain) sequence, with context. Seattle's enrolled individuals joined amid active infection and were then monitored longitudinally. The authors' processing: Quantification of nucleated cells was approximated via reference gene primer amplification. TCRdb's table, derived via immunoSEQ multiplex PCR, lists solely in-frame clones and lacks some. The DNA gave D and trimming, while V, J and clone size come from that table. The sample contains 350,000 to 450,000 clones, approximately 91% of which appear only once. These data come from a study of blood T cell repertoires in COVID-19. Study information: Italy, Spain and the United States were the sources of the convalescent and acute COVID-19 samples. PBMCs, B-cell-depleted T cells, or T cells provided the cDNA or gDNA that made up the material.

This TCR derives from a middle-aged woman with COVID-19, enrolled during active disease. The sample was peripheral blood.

DNA for the CDR3: TGTGCCAGCAGGAAGCAAGGGGCCAACACCGGGGAGCTGTTTTTT. This encodes CASRKQGANTGELFF. V gene TRBV6-5 combines with J gene TRBJ2-2; TRBD1 is a possible D gene (5 bases). V gave up 6 bases and J gave up 2 bases, with 13 bases separating them. CDR1 MNHEY and CDR2 SVGAGI come from the germline V gene. This CDR3 is 15 amino acids long.